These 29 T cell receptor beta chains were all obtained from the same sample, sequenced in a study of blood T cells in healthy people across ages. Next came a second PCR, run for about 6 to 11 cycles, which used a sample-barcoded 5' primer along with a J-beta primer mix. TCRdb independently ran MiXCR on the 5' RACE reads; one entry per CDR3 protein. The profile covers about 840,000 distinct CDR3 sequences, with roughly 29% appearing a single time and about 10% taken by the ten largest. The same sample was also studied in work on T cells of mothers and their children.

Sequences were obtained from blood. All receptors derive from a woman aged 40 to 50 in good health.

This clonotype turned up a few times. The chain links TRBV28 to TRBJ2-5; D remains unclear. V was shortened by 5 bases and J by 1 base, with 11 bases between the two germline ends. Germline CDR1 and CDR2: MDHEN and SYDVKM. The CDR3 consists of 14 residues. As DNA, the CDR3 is TGTGCCAGCAGTCCGGTCGGGTTCCAAGAGACCCAGTACTTC. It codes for CASSPVGFQETQYF.

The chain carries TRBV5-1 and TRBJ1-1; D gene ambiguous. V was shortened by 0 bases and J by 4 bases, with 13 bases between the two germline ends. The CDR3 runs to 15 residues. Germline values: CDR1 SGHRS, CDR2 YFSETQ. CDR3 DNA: TGCGCCAGCAGCTTGGACCAGTATCGCGGCACTGAAGCTTTCTTT. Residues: CASSLDQYRGTEAFF.

This CDR3 is CASNPGGGGYEQYF. For the CDR3, the DNA is TGTGCCAGCAACCCCGGCGGGGGCGGCTACGAGCAGTACTTC. The chain joins TRBV2 to TRBJ2-7; D may be TRBD2 (7 bases). The germline V gene encodes CDR1 SNHLY and CDR2 FYNNEI. V lost 7 bases, J lost 3 bases, and 16 bases lay in between. The CDR3 covers 14 residues.

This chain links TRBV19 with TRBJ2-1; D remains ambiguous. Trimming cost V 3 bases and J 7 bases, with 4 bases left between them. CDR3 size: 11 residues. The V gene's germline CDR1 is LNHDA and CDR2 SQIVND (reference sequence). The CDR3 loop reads CASSMWNEQFF. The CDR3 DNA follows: TGTGCCAGTAGTATGTGGAATGAGCAGTTCTTC.

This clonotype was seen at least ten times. CDR3 nucleotides: TGTGCCAGCAACGACGGACAGGGGATCTACGAGCAGTACTTC. The encoded protein is CASNDGQGIYEQYF. J is TRBJ2-7 and V is TRBV9; 9 bases match TRBD1. CDR3 length: 14 amino acids. Germline CDR1 reads SGDLS; CDR2 reads YYNGEE. The V segment lost 6 bases and the J segment 3 bases; nucleotides outside the gene matches: 7.

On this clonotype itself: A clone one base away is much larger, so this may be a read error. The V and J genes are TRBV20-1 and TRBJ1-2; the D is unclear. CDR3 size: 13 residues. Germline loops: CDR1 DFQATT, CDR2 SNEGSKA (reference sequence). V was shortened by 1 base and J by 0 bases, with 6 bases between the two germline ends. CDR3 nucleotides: TGCAGTGCTAGAGGGGGAGCTAACTATGGCTACACCTTC. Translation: CSARGGANYGYTF.

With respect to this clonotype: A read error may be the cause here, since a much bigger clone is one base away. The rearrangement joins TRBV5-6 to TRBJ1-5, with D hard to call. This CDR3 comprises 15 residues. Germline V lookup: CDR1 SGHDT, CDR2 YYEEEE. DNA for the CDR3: TGTGCCAGCAGCTTTTACGGACTCGAGAATCGGCCCCAGCATTTT. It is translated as CASSFYGLENRPQHF.

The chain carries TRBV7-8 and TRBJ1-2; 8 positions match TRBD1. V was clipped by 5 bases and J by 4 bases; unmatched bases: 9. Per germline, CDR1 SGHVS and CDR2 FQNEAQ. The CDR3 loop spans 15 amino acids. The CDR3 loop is CASSPRQGSSYGYTF. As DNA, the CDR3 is TGTGCCAGCAGCCCCCGACAGGGGTCTAGCTATGGCTACACCTTC.

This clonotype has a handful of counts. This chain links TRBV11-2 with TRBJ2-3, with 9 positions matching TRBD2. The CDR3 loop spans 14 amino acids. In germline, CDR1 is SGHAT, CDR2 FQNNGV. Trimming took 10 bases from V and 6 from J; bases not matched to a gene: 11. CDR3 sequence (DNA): TGTGCCACCTCCTCGGGCGGGGGGGGTGATACGCAGTATTTT. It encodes CATSSGGGGDTQYF. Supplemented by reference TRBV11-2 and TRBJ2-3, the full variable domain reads EAGVAQSPRYKIIEKRQSVAFWCNPISGHATLYWYQQILGQGPKLLIQFQNNGVVDDSQLPKDRFSAERLKGVDSTLKIQPAKLEDSAVYLCATSSGGGGDTQYFGPGTRLTVL.

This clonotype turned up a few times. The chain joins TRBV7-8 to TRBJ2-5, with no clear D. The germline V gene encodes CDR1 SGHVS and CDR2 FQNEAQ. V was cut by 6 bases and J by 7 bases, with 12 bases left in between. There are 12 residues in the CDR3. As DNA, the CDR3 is TGTGCCAGCAGTCTCCAGAAAGGGACCCAGTACTTC. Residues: CASSLQKGTQYF.

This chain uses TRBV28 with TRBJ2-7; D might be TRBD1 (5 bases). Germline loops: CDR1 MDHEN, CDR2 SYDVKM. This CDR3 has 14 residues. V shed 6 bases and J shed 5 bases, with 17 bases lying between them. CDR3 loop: CASRGRVGLDEQYF. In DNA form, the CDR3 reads TGTGCCAGCAGGGGCAGGGTCGGCCTCGACGAGCAGTACTTC.

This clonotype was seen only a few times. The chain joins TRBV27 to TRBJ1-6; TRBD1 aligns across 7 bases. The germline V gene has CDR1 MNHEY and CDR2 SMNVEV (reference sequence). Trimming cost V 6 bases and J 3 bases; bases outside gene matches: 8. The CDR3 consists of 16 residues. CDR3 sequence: CASRTDREVYNSPLHF. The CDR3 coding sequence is TGTGCCAGCAGGACTGACAGGGAAGTCTATAATTCACCCCTCCACTTT.

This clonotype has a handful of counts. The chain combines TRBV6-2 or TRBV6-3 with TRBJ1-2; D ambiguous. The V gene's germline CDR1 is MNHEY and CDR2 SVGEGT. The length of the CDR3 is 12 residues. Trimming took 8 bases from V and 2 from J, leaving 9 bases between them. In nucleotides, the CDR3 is TGTGCCAGCGCAACAGCGAACTATGGCTACACCTTC. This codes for CASATANYGYTF.

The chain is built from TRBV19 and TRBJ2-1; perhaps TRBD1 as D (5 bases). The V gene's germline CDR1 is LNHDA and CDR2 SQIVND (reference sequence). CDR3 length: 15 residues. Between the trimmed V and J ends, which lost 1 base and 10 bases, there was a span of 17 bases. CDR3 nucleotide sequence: TGTGCCAGTAGTATAGGGCAGGGAATCGGTCGGGAGCAGTTCTTC. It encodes CASSIGQGIGREQFF.

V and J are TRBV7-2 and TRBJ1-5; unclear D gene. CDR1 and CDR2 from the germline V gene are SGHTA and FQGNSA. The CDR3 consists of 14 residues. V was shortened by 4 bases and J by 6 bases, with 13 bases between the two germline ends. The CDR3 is CASSSTTVPQPQHF. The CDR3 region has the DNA TGTGCCAGCAGCTCAACCACAGTTCCTCAGCCCCAGCATTTT.

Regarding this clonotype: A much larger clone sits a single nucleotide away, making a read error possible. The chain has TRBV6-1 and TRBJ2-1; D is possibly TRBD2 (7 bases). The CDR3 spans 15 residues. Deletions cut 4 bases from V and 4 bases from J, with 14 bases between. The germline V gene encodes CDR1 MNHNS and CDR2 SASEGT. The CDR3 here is CASSGGGAPYNEQFF. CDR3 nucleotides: TGTGCCAGCAGTGGGGGGGGGGCTCCTTACAATGAGCAGTTCTTC.

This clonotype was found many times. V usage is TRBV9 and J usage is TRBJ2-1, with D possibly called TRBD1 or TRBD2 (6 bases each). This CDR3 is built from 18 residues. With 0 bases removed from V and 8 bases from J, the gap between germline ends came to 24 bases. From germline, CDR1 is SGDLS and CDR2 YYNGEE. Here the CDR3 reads CASSVAVGGIGGTHEQFF. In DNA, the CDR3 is TGTGCCAGCAGCGTAGCTGTTGGGGGCATCGGAGGGACCCATGAGCAGTTCTTC.

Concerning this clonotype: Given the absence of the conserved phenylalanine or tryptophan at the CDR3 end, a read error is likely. In DNA form, the CDR3 reads TGTGCCAGCAGCCGGACAGAGAACACTGAAGCTTTCTGT. Its translation is CASSRTENTEAFC. This chain links TRBV12-3 or TRBV12-4 with TRBJ1-1, with D maybe TRBD1 (6 bases). The V end was cut by 6 bases, the J end by 1 base, with 9 bases between. The CDR3 is 13 residues long.

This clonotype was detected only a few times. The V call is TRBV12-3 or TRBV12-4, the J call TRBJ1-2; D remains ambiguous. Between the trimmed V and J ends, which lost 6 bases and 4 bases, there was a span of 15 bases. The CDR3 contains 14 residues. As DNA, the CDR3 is TGTGCCAGCAGCCTTGAAGACGGAAGCTATGGCTACACCTTC. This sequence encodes CASSLEDGSYGYTF.

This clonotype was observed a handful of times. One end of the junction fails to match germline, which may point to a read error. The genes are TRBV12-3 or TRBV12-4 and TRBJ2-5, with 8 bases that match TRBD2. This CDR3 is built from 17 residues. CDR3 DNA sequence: TGCGCCAGCAGAAGTACTGGGCGGGGGGCCATCCAAGAGACCCAGTACTTC. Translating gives CASRSTGRGAIQETQYF.

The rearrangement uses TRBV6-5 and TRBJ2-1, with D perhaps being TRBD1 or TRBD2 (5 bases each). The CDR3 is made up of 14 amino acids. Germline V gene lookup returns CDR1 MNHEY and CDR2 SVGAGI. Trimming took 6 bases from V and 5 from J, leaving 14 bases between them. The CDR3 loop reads CASSPPRGHNEQFF. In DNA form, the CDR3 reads TGTGCCAGCAGCCCCCCCCGGGGACACAATGAGCAGTTCTTC.

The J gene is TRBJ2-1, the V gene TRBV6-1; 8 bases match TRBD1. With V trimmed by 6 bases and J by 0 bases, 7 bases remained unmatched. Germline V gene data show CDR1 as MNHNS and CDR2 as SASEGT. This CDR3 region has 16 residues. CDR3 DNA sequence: TGTGCCAGCAGCGTTACTACAGGGGGCTCCTACAATGAGCAGTTCTTC. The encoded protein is CASSVTTGGSYNEQFF.

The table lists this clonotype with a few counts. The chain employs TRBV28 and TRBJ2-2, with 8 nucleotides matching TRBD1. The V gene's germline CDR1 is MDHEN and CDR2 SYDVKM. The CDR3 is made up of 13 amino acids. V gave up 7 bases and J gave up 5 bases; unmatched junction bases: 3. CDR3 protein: CASTGQGTGELFF. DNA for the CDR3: TGTGCCAGCACAGGACAGGGAACCGGGGAGCTGTTTTTT. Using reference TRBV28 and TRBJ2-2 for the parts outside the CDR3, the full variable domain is DVKVTQSSRYLVKRTGEKVFLECVQDMDHENMFWYRQDPGLGLRLIYFSYDVKMKEKGDIPEGYSVSREKKERFSLILESASTNQTSMYLCASTGQGTGELFFGEGSRLTVL.

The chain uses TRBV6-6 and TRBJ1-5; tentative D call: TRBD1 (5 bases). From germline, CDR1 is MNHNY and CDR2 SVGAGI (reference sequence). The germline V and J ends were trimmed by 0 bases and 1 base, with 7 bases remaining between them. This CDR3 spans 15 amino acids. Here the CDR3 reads CASSYSGESNQPQHF. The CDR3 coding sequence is TGTGCCAGCAGTTACTCGGGGGAAAGCAATCAGCCCCAGCATTTT.

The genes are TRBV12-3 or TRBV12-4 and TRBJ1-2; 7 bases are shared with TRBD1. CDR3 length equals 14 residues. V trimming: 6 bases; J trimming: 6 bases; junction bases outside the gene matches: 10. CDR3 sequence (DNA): TGTGCCAGCAGCCGAACCGACAGGGAGCATGGCTACACCTTC. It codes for CASSRTDREHGYTF.

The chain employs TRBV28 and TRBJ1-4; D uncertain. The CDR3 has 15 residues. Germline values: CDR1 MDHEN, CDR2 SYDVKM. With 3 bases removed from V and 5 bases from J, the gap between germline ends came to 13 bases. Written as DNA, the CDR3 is TGTGCCAGCAGTTTTTCCTCTGGGCTGAATGAAAAACTGTTTTTT. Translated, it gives CASSFSSGLNEKLFF.

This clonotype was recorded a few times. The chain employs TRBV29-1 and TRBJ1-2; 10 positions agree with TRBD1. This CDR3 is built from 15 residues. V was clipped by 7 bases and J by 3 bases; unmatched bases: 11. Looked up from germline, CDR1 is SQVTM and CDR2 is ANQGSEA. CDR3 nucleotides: TGCAGCGCAAACCGTGGGACAGGGGAAGACTATGGCTACACCTTC. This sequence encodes CSANRGTGEDYGYTF. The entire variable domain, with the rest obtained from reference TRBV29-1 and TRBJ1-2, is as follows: SAVISQKPSRDICQRGTSLTIQCQVDSQVTMMFWYRQQPGQSLTLIATANQGSEATYESGFVIDKFPISRPNLTFSTLTVSNMSPEDSSIYLCSANRGTGEDYGYTFGSGTRLTVV.

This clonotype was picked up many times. DNA of the CDR3: TGTGCCAGCAGCCCGCCCGGAAGGCAGATGAACATTCAGTACTTC. This encodes CASSPPGRQMNIQYF. The gene calls are TRBV7-2 and TRBJ2-4; D ambiguous. The V gene lost 5 bases and the J gene lost 7 bases, with 18 bases spanning the gap. The CDR3 contains 15 residues. Germline CDR1 SGHTA, CDR2 FQGNSA.

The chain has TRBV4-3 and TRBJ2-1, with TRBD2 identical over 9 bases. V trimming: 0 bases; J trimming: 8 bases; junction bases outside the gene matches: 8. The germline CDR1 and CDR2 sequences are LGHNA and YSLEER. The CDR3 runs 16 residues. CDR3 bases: TGCGCCAGCAGCCAAGATAGAGCGGGAGGCCAGGATGAGCAGTTCTTC. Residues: CASSQDRAGGQDEQFF.